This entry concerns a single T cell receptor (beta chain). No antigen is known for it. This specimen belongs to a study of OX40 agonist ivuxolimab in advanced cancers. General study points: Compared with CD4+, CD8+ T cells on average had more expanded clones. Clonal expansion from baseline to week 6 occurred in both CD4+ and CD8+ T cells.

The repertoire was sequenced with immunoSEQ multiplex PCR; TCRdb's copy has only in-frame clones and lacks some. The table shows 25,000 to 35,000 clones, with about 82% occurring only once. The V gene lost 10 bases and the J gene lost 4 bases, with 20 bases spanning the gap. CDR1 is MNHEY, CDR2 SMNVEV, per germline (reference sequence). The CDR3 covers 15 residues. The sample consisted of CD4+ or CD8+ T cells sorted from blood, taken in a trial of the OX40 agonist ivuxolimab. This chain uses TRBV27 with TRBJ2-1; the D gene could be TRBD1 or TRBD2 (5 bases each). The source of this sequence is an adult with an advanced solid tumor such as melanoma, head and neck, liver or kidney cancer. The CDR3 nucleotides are TGTGCCACCTCCCTCTCCGGGTGGGGGTACAATGAGCAGTTCTTC. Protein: CATSLSGWGYNEQFF.